Below, 25 T cell receptor beta chains from the same sample are listed, as sequenced in a study of blood T cell repertoires in COVID-19. Libraries were prepared by immunoSEQ multiplex PCR; TCRdb keeps only in-frame clonotypes and omits some of them. The profile shows more than 350,000 clones, around nine tenths of them singletons. The sample taken for sequencing was PBMCs or T cells enriched from blood (not recorded which). The receptor set was obtained from a woman between 50 and 59 years old who had recovered from COVID-19.

This clone has a single count. This chain uses TRBV6-1 with TRBJ1-2; the match to TRBD1 covers 7 bases. Germline-derived CDR1 and CDR2 are MNHNS and SASEGT. The CDR3 contains 15 residues. Trimming at V came to 2 bases and at J to 6 bases, leaving 9 bases not matched to a gene. CDR3 loop: CASSESGGAGHGYTF. The CDR3 coding sequence is TGTGCCAGCAGTGAATCAGGGGGTGCTGGACATGGCTACACCTTC.

The chain recombines TRBV28 with TRBJ1-5, with D perhaps matching TRBD1 (6 bases). CDR3 size: 13 residues. Between the trimmed V and J ends, which lost 7 bases and 11 bases, there was a span of 18 bases. The V gene's germline CDR1 is MDHEN and CDR2 SYDVKM. The CDR3 bases are TGTGCCAGCATAAGGGGGGGCGGTTTGGCCCAGCATTTT. Translation: CASIRGGGLAQHF.

This clone is a singleton in its sample. This rearrangement joins TRBV5-4 to TRBJ1-4; 9 bases map to TRBD1. Per the germline V gene, CDR1 is SGHNT and CDR2 is YYREEE (reference sequence). CDR3 length: 15 residues. V shed 4 bases and J 10 bases; nucleotides not matched to a gene: 11. The CDR3 is CASSSEGTGSGKLFF. CDR3 sequence (DNA): TGTGCCAGCAGCAGTGAAGGGACAGGGTCAGGAAAACTGTTTTTT.

This chain links TRBV7-2 with TRBJ2-2; 8 bases match TRBD2. V lost 5 bases, J lost 2 bases, and 10 bases stayed unmatched. Germline CDR1 SGHTA, CDR2 FQGNSA. The CDR3 is 17 residues long. The CDR3 DNA is TGTGCCAGCAGCCCCCCGGGGGGGACCCGTAACACCGGGGAGCTGTTTTTT. Translated, it gives CASSPPGGTRNTGELFF.

The rearrangement links TRBV6-5 to TRBJ1-4, with 9 bases fitting TRBD1. Germline V lookup: CDR1 MNHEY, CDR2 SVGAGI. The J segment lost 8 bases and the V segment lost 6 bases, leaving 10 bases of the junction unmatched. The CDR3 has 15 residues. The CDR3 here is CASRAQGAGEEKLFF. The CDR3 DNA sequence: TGTGCCAGCAGAGCACAGGGGGCGGGTGAGGAAAAACTGTTTTTT.

V and J are TRBV28 and TRBJ2-2; 7 nucleotides agree with TRBD2. The CDR3 is 15 amino acids. Germline V gives CDR1 MDHEN, CDR2 SYDVKM. The ends lost 3 bases at V and 1 base at J; junction bases unmatched: 2. CDR3 region: CASSLPGGNTGELFF. The CDR3 region has the DNA TGTGCCAGCAGTTTGCCGGGGGGGAACACCGGGGAGCTGTTTTTT.

This clone was detected only once. The chain combines TRBV7-3 with TRBJ2-7; 7 positions match TRBD1. The CDR3 covers 13 residues. J was trimmed by 5 bases and V by 6 bases; bases with no gene match: 7. The germline V gene has CDR1 SGHTA and CDR2 FQGTGA. The CDR3 DNA sequence: TGTGCCAGCAGTCTGACAGGGTACGACGAGCAGTACTTC. Protein: CASSLTGYDEQYF.

This clone occurred a few times. The rearrangement uses TRBV18 and TRBJ1-2, with D perhaps TRBD1 (5 bases). The V end was cut by 6 bases, the J end by 8 bases, with 19 bases between. Germline loops: CDR1 KGHSH, CDR2 LQKENI. This CDR3 is built from 14 residues. The CDR3 nucleotides are TGTGCCAGCTCTCATAAAGCCAGGGAAGGCGGCTACACCTTC. This codes for CASSHKAREGGYTF.

This chain connects TRBV28 to TRBJ1-1; perhaps TRBD1 as D (5 bases). Germline V gives CDR1 MDHEN, CDR2 SYDVKM. Deletions cut 6 bases from V and 5 bases from J, with 16 bases between. The CDR3 consists of 14 residues. The CDR3 loop is CASRRDRGGTEAFF. The CDR3 nucleotides read TGTGCCAGCAGGCGGGACCGGGGGGGGACTGAAGCTTTCTTT.

V usage is TRBV7-8 and J usage is TRBJ1-2; 7 bases map to TRBD1. After removal of 2 bases from V and 0 bases from J, the junction contained 6 bases not matched to a gene. CDR1 and CDR2 from the germline V gene are SGHVS and FQNEAQ. The CDR3 length is 16 residues. For the CDR3, the DNA is TGTGCCAGCAGCTTACCACAGGGGAGGCCTAACTATGGCTACACCTTC. Translation: CASSLPQGRPNYGYTF.

The chain uses TRBV21-1 and TRBJ2-7; the table calls TRBD1, which could not be checked here. TRBV21-1 is a listed pseudogene. This CDR3 comprises 14 residues. CDR3 coding DNA: TGTGCCAGCAGCACAGACAGGGGGCAAGGCGAGCAGTACTTC. This translates into CASSTDRGQGEQYF.

This rearrangement joins TRBV5-1 to TRBJ1-2; D remains ambiguous. Germline loops: CDR1 SGHRS, CDR2 YFSETQ. The CDR3 runs 10 residues. In DNA form, the CDR3 reads TGCGCGCGGGCGAGCTATGGCTACACCTTC. It specifies CARASYGYTF.

This chain links TRBV5-1 with TRBJ1-1, with TRBD1 matching over 8 bases. This CDR3 spans 16 amino acids. Germline V gene data show CDR1 as SGHRS and CDR2 as YFSETQ. Losses at the gene ends were 0 bases for V and 10 bases for J; bases not matched to a gene: 14. The CDR3 reads CASSLDPGTGSEGAFF. DNA for the CDR3: TGCGCCAGCAGCTTGGACCCCGGGACAGGTTCCGAAGGAGCTTTCTTT. Drawing the rest from reference TRBV5-1 and TRBJ1-1, the complete variable domain is KAGVTQTPRYLIKTRGQQVTLSCSPISGHRSVSWYQQTPGQGLQFLFEYFSETQRNKGNFPGRFSGRQFSNSRSEMNVSTLELGDSALYLCASSLDPGTGSEGAFFGQGTRLTVV.

This clone has only a few counts. The gene calls are TRBV4-1 and TRBJ1-2; TRBD1 aligns across 7 bases. Germline loops: CDR1 MGHRA, CDR2 YSYEKL. V dropped 3 bases and J dropped 8; count of bases not matched to a gene: 9. The CDR3 runs 14 residues. The CDR3 spells CASSHKQGNRGYTF. The CDR3 DNA follows: TGCGCCAGCAGCCATAAACAGGGGAATCGGGGCTACACCTTC.

This clone has just one count. V gene TRBV29-1 combines with J gene TRBJ1-1; D not certain. Germline V CDR1 and CDR2: SQVTM, ANQGSEA. The ends were cut back, 1 base at V and 4 bases at J, with 10 bases in the middle. This CDR3 spans 13 amino acids. The CDR3: CSVEGSGFTEAFF. CDR3 bases: TGCAGCGTTGAAGGGTCGGGGTTCACTGAAGCTTTCTTT.

This sequence joins TRBV6-2 or TRBV6-3 and TRBJ1-1; D is undetermined. This CDR3 has 12 amino acids. Germline V gene sequence: CDR1 MNHEY, CDR2 SVGEGT. V lost 2 bases to trimming and J lost 7 bases, with 8 bases between them. The CDR3 DNA sequence: TGTGCCAGCAGTTACGGGCAACTTGAAGCTTTCTTT. Its translation is CASSYGQLEAFF.

The V gene is TRBV19, the J gene TRBJ1-1; possible D gene TRBD1, 6 bases. Germline V gene lookup returns CDR1 LNHDA and CDR2 SQIVND (reference sequence). Trimming left V 5 bases short and J 1 base short, with 11 bases between. The CDR3 has 14 residues. The CDR3 protein is CASSPRDKNTEAFF. The CDR3 DNA reads TGTGCCAGTAGTCCCCGGGACAAGAACACTGAAGCTTTCTTT. The full variable domain, completed using reference TRBV19 and TRBJ1-1, is DGGITQSPKYLFRKEGQNVTLSCEQNLNHDAMYWYRQDPGQGLRLIYYSQIVNDFQKGDIAEGYSVSREKKESFPLTVTSAQKNPTAFYLCASSPRDKNTEAFFGQGTRLTVV.

The V gene is TRBV5-4, the J gene TRBJ2-1; TRBD2 agrees at 11 bases. The length of the CDR3 is 19 residues. The germline gives CDR1 SGHNT, CDR2 YYREEE (reference sequence). V lost 0 bases, J lost 5 bases, and 13 bases stayed unmatched. DNA for the CDR3: TGTGCCAGCAGCTTGGGGCTAGCGGGGGGCACCTTACCTAACAATGAGCAGTTCTTC. Translating it yields CASSLGLAGGTLPNNEQFF. The full variable domain, with the rest looked up from reference TRBV5-4 and TRBJ2-1, is ETGVTQSPTHLIKTRGQQVTLRCSSQSGHNTVSWYQQALGQGPQFIFQYYREEENGRGNFPPRFSGLQFPNYSSELNVNALELDDSALYLCASSLGLAGGTLPNNEQFFGPGTRLTVL.

This chain joins TRBV4-1 and TRBJ1-2; D is unclear. There are 15 residues in the CDR3. Germline V CDR1 and CDR2: MGHRA, YSYEKL. Trimming cost V 0 bases and J 4 bases, with 12 bases left between them. The CDR3 DNA follows: TGCGCCAGCAGCCAAGAAGTGAGGGCCACCTATGGCTACACCTTC. This gives the protein CASSQEVRATYGYTF.

This chain connects TRBV15 to TRBJ1-4; D is undetermined. The CDR3 totals 12 residues. V lost 0 bases and J lost 8, with 4 bases in between. CDR1 and CDR2 from the germline V gene are LNHNV and YYDKDF (reference sequence). This chain's CDR3 is CATSRDLEKLFF. In DNA, the CDR3 is TGTGCCACCAGCAGAGATCTGGAAAAACTGTTTTTT.

The chain links TRBV4-1 to TRBJ1-6, with a possible D match to TRBD1 (5 bases). The CDR3 loop spans 15 amino acids. The germline V gene encodes CDR1 MGHRA and CDR2 YSYEKL. Trimming stripped 0 bases from V and 13 bases from J, with 16 bases between. The CDR3, as DNA: TGCGCCAGCAGCCAAGATCCCAGGGCGTTAAGCCCCCTCCACTTT. This encodes CASSQDPRALSPLHF.

In this sample, this clone turned up once. This chain connects TRBV4-2 to TRBJ2-2, with 12 bases lining up with TRBD2. Germline CDR1 and CDR2: LGHNA and YNFKEQ. CDR3 length: 18 amino acids. V lost 0 bases to trimming and J lost 4 bases; unmatched junction nucleotides: 6. The DNA of the CDR3 is TGTGCCAGCAGCCAAGATCGGCTAGCGGGGGGGCGCACCGGGGAGCTGTTTTTT. Protein product: CASSQDRLAGGRTGELFF.

CDR3 sequence reads: CASSPRHSSSSYEQYF. CDR3 nucleotide sequence: TGTGCCAGCAGCCCCCGACACTCGTCATCTTCCTACGAGCAGTACTTC. The rearrangement uses TRBV5-8 and TRBJ2-7; no clear D. V lost 4 bases and J lost 1, with 18 bases in between. This CDR3 is 16 amino acids long. The germline V gene encodes CDR1 SGHTS and CDR2 YDEGEE.

The V call is TRBV19, the J call TRBJ2-6; D is unresolved. Trimming removed 4 bases from V and 4 bases from J, with 8 bases in between. This CDR3 has 14 residues. Germline loops: CDR1 LNHDA, CDR2 SQIVND (reference sequence). CDR3 DNA: TGTGCCAGTAGTAAGGCCGGGGGGGCCAACGTCCTGACTTTC. It yields the protein CASSKAGGANVLTF. Based on the CDR3 plus reference TRBV19 and TRBJ2-6, the full variable domain is DGGITQSPKYLFRKEGQNVTLSCEQNLNHDAMYWYRQDPGQGLRLIYYSQIVNDFQKGDIAEGYSVSREKKESFPLTVTSAQKNPTAFYLCASSKAGGANVLTFGAGSRLTVL.

V is TRBV6-2 or TRBV6-3 and J is TRBJ1-4, with D maybe TRBD1 (6 bases). The germline CDR1 and CDR2 sequences are MNHEY and SVGEGT. The CDR3 runs 21 residues. Trimming cost V 0 bases and J 3 bases, with 26 bases left between them. CDR3 bases: TGTGCCAGCAGTTACTCGAGCGTTAACCCAGGGGCACGGCTTGCTAATGAAAAACTGTTTTTT. Translation: CASSYSSVNPGARLANEKLFF.